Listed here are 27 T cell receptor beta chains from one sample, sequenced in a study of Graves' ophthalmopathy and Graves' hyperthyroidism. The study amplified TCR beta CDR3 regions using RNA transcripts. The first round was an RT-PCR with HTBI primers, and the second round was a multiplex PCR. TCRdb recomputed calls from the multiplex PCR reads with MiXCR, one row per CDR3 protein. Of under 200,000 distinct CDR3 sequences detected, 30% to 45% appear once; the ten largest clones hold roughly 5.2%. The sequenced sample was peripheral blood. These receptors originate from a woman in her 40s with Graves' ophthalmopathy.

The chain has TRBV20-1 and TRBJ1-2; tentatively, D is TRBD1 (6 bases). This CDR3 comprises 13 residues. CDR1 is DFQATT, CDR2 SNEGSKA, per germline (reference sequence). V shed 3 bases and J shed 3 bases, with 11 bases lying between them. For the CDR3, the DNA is TGCAGTGCTAGGGTTACAGGGTACTATGGCTACACCTTC. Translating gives CSARVTGYYGYTF.

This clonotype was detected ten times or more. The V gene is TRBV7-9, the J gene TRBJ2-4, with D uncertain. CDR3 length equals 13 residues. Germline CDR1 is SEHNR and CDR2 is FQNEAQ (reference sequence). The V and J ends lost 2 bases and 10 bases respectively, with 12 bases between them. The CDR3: CASSLTDPGIQYF. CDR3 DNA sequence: TGTGCCAGCAGCTTAACAGACCCGGGTATTCAGTACTTC.

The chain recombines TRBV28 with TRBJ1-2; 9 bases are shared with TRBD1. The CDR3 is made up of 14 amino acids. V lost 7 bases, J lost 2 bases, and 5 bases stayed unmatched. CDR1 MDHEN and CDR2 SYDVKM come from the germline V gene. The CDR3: CASTATGGNYGYTF. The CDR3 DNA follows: TGTGCCAGCACCGCGACAGGGGGGAACTATGGCTACACCTTC.

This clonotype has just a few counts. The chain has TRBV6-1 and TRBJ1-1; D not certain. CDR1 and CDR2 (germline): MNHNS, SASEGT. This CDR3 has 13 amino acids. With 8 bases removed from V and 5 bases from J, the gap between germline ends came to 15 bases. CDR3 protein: CASLWGRSTEAFF. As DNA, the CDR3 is TGTGCCAGCCTTTGGGGTCGTAGTACTGAAGCTTTCTTT.

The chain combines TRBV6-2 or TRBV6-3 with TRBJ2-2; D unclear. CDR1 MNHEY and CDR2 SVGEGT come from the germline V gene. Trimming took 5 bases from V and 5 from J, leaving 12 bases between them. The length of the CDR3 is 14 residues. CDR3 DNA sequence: TGTGCCAGCAGTCAAAGTCCGCGGACCGGGGAGCTGTTTTTT. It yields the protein CASSQSPRTGELFF.

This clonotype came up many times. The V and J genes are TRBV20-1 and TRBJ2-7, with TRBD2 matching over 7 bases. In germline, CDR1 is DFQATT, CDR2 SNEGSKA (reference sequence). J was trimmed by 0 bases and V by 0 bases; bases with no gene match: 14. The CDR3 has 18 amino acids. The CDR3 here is CSARDLKRERESSYEQYF. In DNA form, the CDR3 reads TGCAGTGCTAGAGATCTAAAAAGGGAGCGGGAAAGCTCCTACGAGCAGTACTTC.

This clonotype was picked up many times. The chain's CDR3 is CASSSRTGLSGELFF. The DNA of the CDR3 is TGTGCCAGCAGCTCGAGGACAGGGTTGTCCGGGGAGCTGTTTTTT. The rearrangement joins TRBV11-2 to TRBJ2-2, with 8 bases aligning to TRBD1. The CDR3 loop spans 15 amino acids. The junction had 7 bases not matched to a gene; V was cut back by 4 bases and J by 6 bases. The germline CDR1 and CDR2 sequences are SGHAT and FQNNGV.

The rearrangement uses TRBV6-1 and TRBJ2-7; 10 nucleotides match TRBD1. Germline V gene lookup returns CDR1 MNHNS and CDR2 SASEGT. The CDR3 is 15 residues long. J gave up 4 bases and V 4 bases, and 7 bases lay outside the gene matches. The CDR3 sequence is CASSGTGGKEYEQYF. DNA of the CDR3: TGTGCCAGCAGTGGGACAGGGGGAAAGGAATACGAGCAGTACTTC.

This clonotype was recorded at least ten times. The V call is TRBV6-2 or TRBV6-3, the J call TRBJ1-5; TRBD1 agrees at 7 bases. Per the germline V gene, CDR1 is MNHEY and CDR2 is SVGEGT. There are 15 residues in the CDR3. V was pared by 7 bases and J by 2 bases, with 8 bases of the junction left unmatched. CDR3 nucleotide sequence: TGTGCCAGCAACGACAGGGTTGACGGCAATCAGCCCCAGCATTTT. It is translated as CASNDRVDGNQPQHF.

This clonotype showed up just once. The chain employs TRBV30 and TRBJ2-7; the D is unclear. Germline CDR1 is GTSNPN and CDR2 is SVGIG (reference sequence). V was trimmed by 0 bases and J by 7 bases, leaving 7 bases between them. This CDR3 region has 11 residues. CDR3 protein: CAWSVSIEQYF. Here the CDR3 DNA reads TGTGCCTGGAGTGTATCGATAGAGCAGTACTTC.

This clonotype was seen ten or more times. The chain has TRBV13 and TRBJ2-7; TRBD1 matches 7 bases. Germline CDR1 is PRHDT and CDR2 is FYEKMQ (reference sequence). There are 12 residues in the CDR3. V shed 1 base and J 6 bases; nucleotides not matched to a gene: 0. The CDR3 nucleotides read TGTGCCAGCAGCTTAGCAGGGGGCGAGCAGTACTTC. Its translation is CASSLAGGEQYF.

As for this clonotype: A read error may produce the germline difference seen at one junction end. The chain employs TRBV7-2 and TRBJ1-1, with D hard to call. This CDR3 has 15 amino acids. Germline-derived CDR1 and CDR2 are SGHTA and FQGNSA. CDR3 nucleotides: TGTGCCAGCAGTTTAGGAGGTCAAAGGAACACTGAAGCTTTCTTT. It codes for CASSLGGQRNTEAFF.

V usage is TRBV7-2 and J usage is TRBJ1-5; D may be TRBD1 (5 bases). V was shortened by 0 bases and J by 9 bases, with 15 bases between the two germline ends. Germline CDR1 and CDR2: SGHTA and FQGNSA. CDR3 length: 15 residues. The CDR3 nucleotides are TGTGCCAGCAGCTTAGCGGTCGTGGGTCAGGGGCCCCAGCATTTT. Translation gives CASSLAVVGQGPQHF. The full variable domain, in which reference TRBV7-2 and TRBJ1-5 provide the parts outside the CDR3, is GAGVSQSPSNKVTEKGKDVELRCDPISGHTALYWYRQSLGQGLEFLIYFQGNSAPDKSGLPSDRFSAERTGGSVSTLTIQRTQQEDSAVYLCASSLAVVGQGPQHFGDGTRLSIL.

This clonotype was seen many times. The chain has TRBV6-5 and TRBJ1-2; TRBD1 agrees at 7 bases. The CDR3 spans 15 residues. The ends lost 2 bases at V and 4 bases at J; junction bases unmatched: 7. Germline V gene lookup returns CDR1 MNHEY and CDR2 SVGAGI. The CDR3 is CASSYIEGASYGYTF. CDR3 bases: TGTGCCAGCAGTTACATCGAGGGGGCATCCTATGGCTACACCTTC.

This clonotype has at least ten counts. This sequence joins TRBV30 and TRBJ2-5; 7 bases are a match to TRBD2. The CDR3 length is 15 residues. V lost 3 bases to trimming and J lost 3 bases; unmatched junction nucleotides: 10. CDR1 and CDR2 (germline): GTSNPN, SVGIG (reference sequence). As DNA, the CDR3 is TGTGCCTGGAGGCCTAGGACTAGTACGAAAGAGACCCAGTACTTC. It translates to CAWRPRTSTKETQYF.

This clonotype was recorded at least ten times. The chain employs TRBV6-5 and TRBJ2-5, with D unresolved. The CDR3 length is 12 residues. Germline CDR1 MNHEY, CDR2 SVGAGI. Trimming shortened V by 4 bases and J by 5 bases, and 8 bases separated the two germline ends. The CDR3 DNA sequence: TGTGCCAGCAGTTTAATAGGGGAGACCCAGTACTTC. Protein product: CASSLIGETQYF.

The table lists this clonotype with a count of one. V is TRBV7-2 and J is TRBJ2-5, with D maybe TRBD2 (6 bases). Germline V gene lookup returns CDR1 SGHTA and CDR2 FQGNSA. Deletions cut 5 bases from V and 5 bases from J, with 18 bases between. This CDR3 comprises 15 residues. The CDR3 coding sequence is TGTGCCAGCAGCCAGCTAGCAGCGGGTGGGGAGACCCAGTACTTC. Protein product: CASSQLAAGGETQYF.

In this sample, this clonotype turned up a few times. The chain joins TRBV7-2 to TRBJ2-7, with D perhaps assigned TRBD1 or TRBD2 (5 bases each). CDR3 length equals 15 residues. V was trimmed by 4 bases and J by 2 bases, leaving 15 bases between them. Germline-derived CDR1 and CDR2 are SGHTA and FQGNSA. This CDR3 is CASSWDRMQTYEQYF. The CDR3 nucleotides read TGTGCCAGCAGCTGGGACCGAATGCAAACCTACGAGCAGTACTTC.

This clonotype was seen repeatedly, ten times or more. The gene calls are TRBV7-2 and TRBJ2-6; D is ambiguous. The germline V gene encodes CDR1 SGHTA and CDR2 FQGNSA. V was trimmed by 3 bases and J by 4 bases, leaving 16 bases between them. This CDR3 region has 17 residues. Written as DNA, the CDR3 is TGTGCCAGCAGCTTTAGGGTCTTGTCGACCGGGGCCAACGTCCTGACTTTC. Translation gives CASSFRVLSTGANVLTF.

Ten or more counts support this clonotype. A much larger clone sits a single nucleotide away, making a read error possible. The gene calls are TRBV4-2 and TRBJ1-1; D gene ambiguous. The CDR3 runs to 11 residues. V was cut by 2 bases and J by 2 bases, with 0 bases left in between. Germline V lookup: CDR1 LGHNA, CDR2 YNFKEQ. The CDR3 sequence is CASSQNTEAFF. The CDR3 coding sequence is TGTGCCAGCAGCCAAAACACTGAAGCTTTCTTT.

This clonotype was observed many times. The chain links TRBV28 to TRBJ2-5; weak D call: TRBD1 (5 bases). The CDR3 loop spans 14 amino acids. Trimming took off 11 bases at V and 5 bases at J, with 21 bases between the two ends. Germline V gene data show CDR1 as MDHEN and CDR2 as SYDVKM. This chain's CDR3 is CASNQQQVKETQYF. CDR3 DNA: TGTGCCTCCAATCAGCAACAGGTCAAGGAGACCCAGTACTTC.

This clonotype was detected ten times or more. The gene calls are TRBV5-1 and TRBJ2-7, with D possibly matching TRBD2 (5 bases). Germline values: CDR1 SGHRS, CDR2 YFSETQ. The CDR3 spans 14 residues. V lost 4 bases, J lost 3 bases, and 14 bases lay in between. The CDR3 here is CASSIDPGSYEQYF. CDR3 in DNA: TGCGCCAGCAGCATCGATCCGGGGAGCTACGAGCAGTACTTC.

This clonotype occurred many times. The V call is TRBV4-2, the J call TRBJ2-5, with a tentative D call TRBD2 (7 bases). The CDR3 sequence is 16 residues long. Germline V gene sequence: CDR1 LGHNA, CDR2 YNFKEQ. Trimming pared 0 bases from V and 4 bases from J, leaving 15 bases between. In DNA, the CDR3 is TGTGCCAGCAGCCAAGATTGGACAGCGGGGAGAGAGACCCAGTACTTC. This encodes CASSQDWTAGRETQYF.

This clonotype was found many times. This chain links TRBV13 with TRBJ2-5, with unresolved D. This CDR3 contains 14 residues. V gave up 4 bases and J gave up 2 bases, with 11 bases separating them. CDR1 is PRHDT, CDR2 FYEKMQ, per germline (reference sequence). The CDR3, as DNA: TGTGCCAGCAGCTCATATGATGAACAAGAGACCCAGTACTTC. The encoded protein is CASSSYDEQETQYF.

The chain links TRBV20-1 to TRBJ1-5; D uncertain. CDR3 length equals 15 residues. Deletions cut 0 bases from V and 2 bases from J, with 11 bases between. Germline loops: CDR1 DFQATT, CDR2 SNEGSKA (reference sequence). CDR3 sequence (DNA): TGCAGTGCTAGAGATCAAGGGTCGCGCAATCAGCCCCAGCATTTT. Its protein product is CSARDQGSRNQPQHF.

CDR3 region: CASSTKPTVSYEQYF. The CDR3 nucleotides read TGTGCCAGCAGTACGAAACCGACTGTCTCCTACGAGCAGTACTTC. J is TRBJ2-7 and V is TRBV6-1; no clear D. CDR1 MNHNS and CDR2 SASEGT come from the germline V gene. This CDR3 comprises 15 residues. Trimming removed 5 bases at V and 0 bases at J, with 14 bases between.

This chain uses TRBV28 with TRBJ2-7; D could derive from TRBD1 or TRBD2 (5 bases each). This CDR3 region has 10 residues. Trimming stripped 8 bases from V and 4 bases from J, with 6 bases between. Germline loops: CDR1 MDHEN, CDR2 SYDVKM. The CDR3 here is CASGGYEQYF. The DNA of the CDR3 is TGTGCCAGCGGGGGATACGAGCAGTACTTC. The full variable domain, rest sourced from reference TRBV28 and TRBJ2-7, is DVKVTQSSRYLVKRTGEKVFLECVQDMDHENMFWYRQDPGLGLRLIYFSYDVKMKEKGDIPEGYSVSREKKERFSLILESASTNQTSMYLCASGGYEQYFGPGTRLTVT.